The rows below give T cell receptor beta chains drawn from one sample of a study of blood T cell repertoires in COVID-19. Method: immunoSEQ multiplex PCR; TCRdb's copy keeps in-frame clones and lacks some. The table lists 70,000 to 90,000 clones, around two thirds of them singletons, with 2% to 3% in the top ten. The sample was peripheral blood. These receptors originate from a human donor with acute or convalescent COVID-19. The donor label of this sample is uncertain. Both conserved end residues are part of each CDR3. The order of the fields is D gene, CDR3 length, J gene, V gene, clone size, CDR3 DNA, CDR3 protein. D genes are given only for firm matches. Clone size is stated in some rows and not others, as once, few, many or a class when expanded.

TRBD1,15,TRBJ1-1,TRBV18,few,TGTGCCAGCTCACCCCCGGGACAGATTAACACTGAAGCTTTCTTT,CASSPPGQINTEAFF
NA,14,TRBJ2-7,TRBV20-1,NA,TGCAGTGCTAGTACTCTAGCGTCCGGGTACGAGCAGTACTTC,CSASTLASGYEQYF
TRBD1,14,TRBJ1-1,TRBV7-2,NA,TGTGCCAGCAGTTTACAGGGGACCGGAACTGAAGCTTTCTTT,CASSLQGTGTEAFF
NA,15,TRBJ2-2,TRBV5-8,NA,TGTGCCAGCAGCTTGAGGCGGAGGAACACCGGGGAGCTGTTTTTT,CASSLRRRNTGELFF
TRBD1,17,TRBJ2-7,TRBV16,NA,TGTGCCAGCAGCCAATCGAGGGGGACAGGGGGCCGACACGAGCAGTACTTC,CASSQSRGTGGRHEQYF
TRBD1,15,TRBJ2-7,TRBV6-5,NA,TGTGCCAGCAGCAGGCGCCGACAGGGGGAAGGCGAGCAGTACTTC,CASSRRRQGEGEQYF
TRBD1,14,TRBJ1-1,TRBV18,NA,TGTGCCAGCTCCAACCCAGGGACAGATAGTGAAGCTTTCTTT,CASSNPGTDSEAFF
NA,13,TRBJ2-1,TRBV5-1,NA,TGCGCCAGCAGCTTGGGCAGCTACAATGAGCAGTTCTTC,CASSLGSYNEQFF
NA,16,TRBJ2-3,TRBV21-1,few,TGTGCCAGCAGATTGGTAGCGCCCCAGAAATCAGATACGCAGTATTTT,CASRLVAPQKSDTQYF
NA,16,TRBJ2-7,TRBV24-1,many,TGTGCCACCAGTGAGGGGGGGCTAGCGGACTCCTACGAGCAGTACTTC,CATSEGGLADSYEQYF
TRBD2,16,TRBJ2-2,TRBV7-9,NA,TGTGCCAGCAGCTCTCTAGCGGGGGGCTTCACCGGGGAGCTGTTTTTT,CASSSLAGGFTGELFF
NA,17,TRBJ2-1,TRBV7-9,NA,TGTGCCAGCAGCTCGTTTAGCGCGGGCTCCACCTACAATGAGCAGTTCTTC,CASSSFSAGSTYNEQFF
NA,15,TRBJ1-6,TRBV27,few,TGTGCCAGCAGTTTATCGGGCAGAATAAATTCACCCCTCCACTTT,CASSLSGRINSPLHF
NA,15,TRBJ1-2,TRBV3-1/TRBV3-2,NA,TGTGCCAGCAGCCAAGGGGCGGCCGTAGGAGGAGGCTACACCTTC,CASSQGAAVGGGYTF
NA,14,TRBJ1-1,TRBV5-1,few,TGCGCCAGCAGGCGGCAGCACATGAACACTGAAGCTTTCTTT,CASRRQHMNTEAFF
TRBD1,15,TRBJ2-7,TRBV7-2,few,TGTGCCAGCAGCTTAAAACAGGGGCCATCCTACGAGCAGTACTTC,CASSLKQGPSYEQYF
NA,15,TRBJ2-1,TRBV7-9,NA,TGTGCCAGCAGCTTAGCGAGGACTGGCTACAATGAGCAGTTCTTC,CASSLARTGYNEQFF
TRBD2,15,TRBJ2-1,TRBV11-3,NA,TGTGCCAGCAGCCCCGGACTAGCGGGGTACAATGAGCAGTTCTTC,CASSPGLAGYNEQFF
TRBD1,15,TRBJ2-1,TRBV12-5,many,TGTGCTAGTGGTCGGGGGACAGGGATGGACAATGAGCAGTTCTTC,CASGRGTGMDNEQFF
NA,14,TRBJ2-5,TRBV4-2,NA,TGTGCCAGCAGCCAAGAACCCCGGGGGGAGACCCAGTACTTC,CASSQEPRGETQYF
NA,17,TRBJ2-7,TRBV5-1,NA,TGCGCCAGCAGCTCTGGACCCTCGGCGGACACCTCCTACGAGCAGTACTTC,CASSSGPSADTSYEQYF
NA,12,TRBJ1-6,TRBV10-3,NA,TGTGCCATCAGTGAGACGCGGGACTCCCTCCACTTT,CAISETRDSLHF
TRBD1,15,TRBJ2-4,TRBV19,NA,TGTGCCAGTAGTATGGGTGGGACAGTGACAAACATTCAGTACTTC,CASSMGGTVTNIQYF
TRBD1,14,TRBJ2-1,TRBV18,NA,TGTGCCAGCCCCCCGAACAGGGGGAGCAATGAGCAGTTCTTC,CASPPNRGSNEQFF
NA,14,TRBJ2-2,TRBV6-5,NA,TGTGCCAGCAGTTCGGGGTTGAATACCGGGGAGCTGTTTTTT,CASSSGLNTGELFF
TRBD1,15,TRBJ2-2,TRBV2,NA,TGTGCCAGCAGTGAATGGACAGGGGCCACCGGGGAGCTGTTTTTT,CASSEWTGATGELFF
NA,17,TRBJ1-3,TRBV7-9,NA,TGTGCCAGCAGCCACCCTAGTGAGGGTTTCTCATGGTCCGCCATATATTTT,CASSHPSEGFSWSAIYF
TRBD2,14,TRBJ2-1,TRBV28,NA,TGTGCCAGCATAGGCGGGAGTTCCTACAATGAGCAGTTCTTC,CASIGGSSYNEQFF
TRBD1,15,TRBJ1-5,TRBV7-6,NA,TGTGCCAGCAGCCCCGGGACAGGGGGCATTCAGCCCCAGCATTTT,CASSPGTGGIQPQHF
NA,13,TRBJ1-5,TRBV20-1,NA,TGCAGTGCTAGTAGCAGGGGTAATCAGCCCCAGCATTTT,CSASSRGNQPQHF
NA,13,TRBJ2-2,TRBV13,NA,TGTGCCAGCAGCCCCCCGGGTTCCGGGGAGCTGTTTTTT,CASSPPGSGELFF
TRBD1,18,TRBJ1-2,TRBV11-2,NA,TGTGCCAGCCGCCTTGAATGGGGCCAACAGGGGATTAACTATGGCTACACCTTC,CASRLEWGQQGINYGYTF
TRBD2,16,TRBJ2-3,TRBV27,NA,TGTGCCAGCAGTCATCGGACTAGCGGTGTCACAGATACGCAGTATTTT,CASSHRTSGVTDTQYF
NA,14,TRBJ2-3,TRBV6-5,NA,TGTGCCAGCAGTCCCGGCAGGGCCAGAGATACGCAGTATTTT,CASSPGRARDTQYF
NA,16,TRBJ2-6,TRBV9,NA,TGTGCCAGCAGCGTAGGAGGTGCCTCTGGGGCCAACGTCCTGACTTTC,CASSVGGASGANVLTF
NA,12,TRBJ1-2,TRBV30,NA,TGTGCCTGGAGTGAGGGGCTTGGGGGCTACACCTTC,CAWSEGLGGYTF
TRBD2,15,TRBJ2-1,TRBV19,NA,TGTGCCAGTAGTATAGCAGCGGGAGTGGGGAATGAGCAGTTCTTC,CASSIAAGVGNEQFF
TRBD2,14,TRBJ2-1,TRBV29-1,NA,TGCAGCGTTGAAGATTTTTGGACTAGGGATGAGCAGTTCTTC,CSVEDFWTRDEQFF
NA,14,TRBJ1-3,TRBV7-2,few,TGTGCCAGCAGCTTGTCCAGGCCGGGAAACACCATATATTTT,CASSLSRPGNTIYF
TRBD2,17,TRBJ2-3,TRBV3-1/TRBV3-2,NA,TGTGCCAGCAGCCCACCGGGACTAGCGGGAAGAACAGATACGCAGTATTTT,CASSPPGLAGRTDTQYF
TRBD2,12,TRBJ2-1,TRBV19,NA,TGTGCCAGTAGCCTAGCGGGCGGCGAGCAGTTCTTC,CASSLAGGEQFF
NA,15,TRBJ1-1,TRBV7-9,NA,TGTGCCAGCAGCCCAACCACAGGGTGGAACACTGAAGCTTTCTTT,CASSPTTGWNTEAFF
TRBD2,13,TRBJ2-5,TRBV28,NA,TGTGCCAGCAGCTCCGGGGGGGCCGAGACCCAGTACTTC,CASSSGGAETQYF